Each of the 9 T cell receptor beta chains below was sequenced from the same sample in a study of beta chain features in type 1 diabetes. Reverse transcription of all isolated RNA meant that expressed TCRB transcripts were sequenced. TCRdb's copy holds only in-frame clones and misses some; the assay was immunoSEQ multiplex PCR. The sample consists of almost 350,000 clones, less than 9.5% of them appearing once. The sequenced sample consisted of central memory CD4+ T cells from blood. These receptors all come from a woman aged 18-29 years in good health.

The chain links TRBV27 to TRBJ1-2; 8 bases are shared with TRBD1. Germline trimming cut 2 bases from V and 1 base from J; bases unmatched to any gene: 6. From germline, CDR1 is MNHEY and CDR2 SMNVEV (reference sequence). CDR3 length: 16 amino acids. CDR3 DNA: TGTGCCAGCAGTTTACGGACAGGGCCCGTTAACTATGGCTACACCTTC. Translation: CASSLRTGPVNYGYTF.

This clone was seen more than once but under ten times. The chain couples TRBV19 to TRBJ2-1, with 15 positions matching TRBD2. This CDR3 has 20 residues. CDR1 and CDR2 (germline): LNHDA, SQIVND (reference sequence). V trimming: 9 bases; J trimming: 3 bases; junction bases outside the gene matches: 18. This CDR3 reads CASQAPRGLAGGRNYNEQFF. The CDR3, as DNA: TGTGCCAGCCAAGCCCCAAGGGGACTAGCGGGAGGAAGGAACTACAATGAGCAGTTCTTC.

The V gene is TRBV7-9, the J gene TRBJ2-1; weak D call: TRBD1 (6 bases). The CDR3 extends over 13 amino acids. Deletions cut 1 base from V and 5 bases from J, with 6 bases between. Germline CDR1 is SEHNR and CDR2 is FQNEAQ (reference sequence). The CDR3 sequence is CASSLDRDNEQFF. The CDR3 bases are TGTGCCAGCAGCTTAGACAGGGACAATGAGCAGTTCTTC.

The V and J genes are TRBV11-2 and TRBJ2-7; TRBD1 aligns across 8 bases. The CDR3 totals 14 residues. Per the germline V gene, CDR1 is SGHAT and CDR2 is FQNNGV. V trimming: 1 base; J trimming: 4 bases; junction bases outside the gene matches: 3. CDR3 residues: CASSLGRGPYEQYF. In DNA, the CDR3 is TGTGCCAGCAGCTTAGGCAGGGGGCCGTACGAGCAGTACTTC.

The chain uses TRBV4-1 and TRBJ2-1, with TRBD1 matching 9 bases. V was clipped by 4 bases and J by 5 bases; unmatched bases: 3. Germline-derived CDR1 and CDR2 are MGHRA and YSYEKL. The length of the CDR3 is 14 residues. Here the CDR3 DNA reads TGCGCCAGCAGCCGGGACAGGGCGCACAATGAGCAGTTCTTC. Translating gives CASSRDRAHNEQFF.

CDR3: CASSAFGTPAGELFF. The CDR3 DNA follows: TGTGCCAGCAGCGCCTTCGGGACCCCCGCCGGGGAGCTGTTTTTT. This chain connects TRBV7-9 to TRBJ2-2; D is perhaps TRBD1 or TRBD2 (5 bases each). Germline V gives CDR1 SEHNR, CDR2 FQNEAQ (reference sequence). This CDR3 has 15 amino acids. The V and J ends lost 5 bases and 6 bases respectively, with 16 bases between them.

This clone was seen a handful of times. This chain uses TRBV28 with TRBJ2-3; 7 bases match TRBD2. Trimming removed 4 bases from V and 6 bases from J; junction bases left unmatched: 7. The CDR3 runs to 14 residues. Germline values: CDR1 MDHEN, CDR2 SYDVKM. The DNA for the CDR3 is TGTGCCAGCAGTTATGGCGGGAGCGGGGATACGCAGTATTTT. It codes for CASSYGGSGDTQYF.

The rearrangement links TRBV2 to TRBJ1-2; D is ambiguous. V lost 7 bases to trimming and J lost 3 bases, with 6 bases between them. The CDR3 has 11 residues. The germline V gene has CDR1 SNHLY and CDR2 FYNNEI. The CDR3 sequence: CASMADYGYTF. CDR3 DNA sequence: TGTGCCAGCATGGCGGACTATGGCTACACCTTC.

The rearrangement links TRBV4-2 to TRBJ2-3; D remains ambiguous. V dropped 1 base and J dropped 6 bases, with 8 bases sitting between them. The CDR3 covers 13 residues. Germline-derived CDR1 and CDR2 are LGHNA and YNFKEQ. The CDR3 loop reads CASSQGLGDTQYF. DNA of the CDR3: TGTGCCAGCAGCCAAGGTCTAGGGGATACGCAGTATTTT.